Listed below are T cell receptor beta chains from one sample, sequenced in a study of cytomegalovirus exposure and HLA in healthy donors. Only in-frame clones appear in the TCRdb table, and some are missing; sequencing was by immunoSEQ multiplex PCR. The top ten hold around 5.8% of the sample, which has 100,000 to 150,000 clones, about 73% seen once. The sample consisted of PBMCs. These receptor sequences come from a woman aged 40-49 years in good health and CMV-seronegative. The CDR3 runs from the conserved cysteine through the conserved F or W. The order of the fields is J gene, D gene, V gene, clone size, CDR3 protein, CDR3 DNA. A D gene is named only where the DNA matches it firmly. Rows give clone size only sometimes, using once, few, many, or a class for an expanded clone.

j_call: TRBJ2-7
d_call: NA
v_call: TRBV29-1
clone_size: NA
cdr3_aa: CSVGQGRGEQYF
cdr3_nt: TGCAGCGTTGGACAGGGGAGGGGCGAGCAGTACTTC

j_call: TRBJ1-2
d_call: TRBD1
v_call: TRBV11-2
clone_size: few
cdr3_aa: CASSLGTGDGYTF
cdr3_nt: TGTGCCAGCAGCTTAGGGACAGGGGATGGCTACACCTTC

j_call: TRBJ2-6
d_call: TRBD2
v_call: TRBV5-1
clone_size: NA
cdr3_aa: CASSLTGRTGANGLTF
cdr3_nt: TGCGCCAGCAGCCTCACCGGGAGGACTGGGGCCAACGGCCTGACTTTC

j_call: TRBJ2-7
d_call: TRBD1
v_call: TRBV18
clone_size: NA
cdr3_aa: CASSLGTGDSYEQYF
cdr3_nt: TGTGCCAGCTCGCTCGGGACAGGTGACTCCTACGAGCAGTACTTC

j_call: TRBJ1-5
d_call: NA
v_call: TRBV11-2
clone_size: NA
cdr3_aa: CASSLDPFGAQHF
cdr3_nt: TGTGCCAGCAGCTTAGACCCGTTCGGGGCCCAGCATTTT

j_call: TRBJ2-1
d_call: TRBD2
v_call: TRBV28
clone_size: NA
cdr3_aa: CASFAGAGYNEQFF
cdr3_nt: TGTGCCAGCTTTGCGGGAGCGGGCTACAATGAGCAGTTCTTC

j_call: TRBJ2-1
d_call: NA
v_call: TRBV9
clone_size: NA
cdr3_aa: CASSVAGESSYNEQFF
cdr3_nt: TGTGCCAGCAGCGTAGCGGGGGAGAGCTCCTACAATGAGCAGTTCTTC

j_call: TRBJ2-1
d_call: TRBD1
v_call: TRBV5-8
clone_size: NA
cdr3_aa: CASSTGQALNEQFF
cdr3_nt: TGTGCCAGCAGCACGGGACAGGCTCTCAATGAGCAGTTCTTC

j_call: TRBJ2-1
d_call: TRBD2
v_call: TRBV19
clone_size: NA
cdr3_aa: CASSPTPGAGGRWNEQFF
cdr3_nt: TGTGCCAGTAGTCCGACTCCCGGAGCGGGAGGCCGGTGGAATGAGCAGTTCTTC

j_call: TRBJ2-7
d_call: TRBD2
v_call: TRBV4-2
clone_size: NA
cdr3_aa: CASSQDPLAGEQYF
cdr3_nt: TGTGCCAGCAGCCAAGATCCACTAGCGGGCGAGCAGTACTTC

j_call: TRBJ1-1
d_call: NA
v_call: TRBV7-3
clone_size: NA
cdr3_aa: CASSLWSMNTEAFF
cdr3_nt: TGTGCCAGCAGCTTATGGAGCATGAACACTGAAGCTTTCTTT

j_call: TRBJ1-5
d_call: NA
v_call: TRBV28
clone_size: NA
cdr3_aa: CASTRGDVSNQPQHF
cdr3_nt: TGTGCCAGCACTCGGGGAGATGTTAGCAATCAGCCCCAGCATTTT

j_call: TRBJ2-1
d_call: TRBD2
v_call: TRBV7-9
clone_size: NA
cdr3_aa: CASSYRTSGRSNEQFF
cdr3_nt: TGTGCCAGCAGCTACCGGACTAGCGGGAGAAGCAATGAGCAGTTCTTC

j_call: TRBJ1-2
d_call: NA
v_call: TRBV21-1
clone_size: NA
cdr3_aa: CASSKVGTKHDRGQALNYGYTF
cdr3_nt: TGTGCCAGCAGCAAAGTCGGTACAAAACATGACCGGGGACAGGCCTTAAACTATGGCTACACCTTC

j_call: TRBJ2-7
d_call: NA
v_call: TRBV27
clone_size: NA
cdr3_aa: CASSRGPWGEQYF
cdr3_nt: TGTGCCAGCAGCCGGGGTCCCTGGGGCGAGCAGTACTTC

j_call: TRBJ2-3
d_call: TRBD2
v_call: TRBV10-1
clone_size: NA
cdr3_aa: CASSESLAGGEDTQYF
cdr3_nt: TGCGCCAGCAGTGAGTCCCTAGCGGGAGGAGAAGATACGCAGTATTTT

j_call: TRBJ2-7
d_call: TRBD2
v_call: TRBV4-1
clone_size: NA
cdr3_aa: CASSQDGGSGSYEQYF
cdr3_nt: TGCGCCAGCAGCCAAGATGGTGGGAGCGGGAGCTACGAGCAGTACTTC

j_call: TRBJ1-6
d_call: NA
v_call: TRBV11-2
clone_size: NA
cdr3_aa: CASSLGPGTNSPLHF
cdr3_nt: TGTGCCAGCAGCTTAGGTCCAGGGACTAACTCACCCCTCCACTTT

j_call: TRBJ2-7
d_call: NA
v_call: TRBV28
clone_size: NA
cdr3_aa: CASSFGPGPEQHF
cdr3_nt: NA

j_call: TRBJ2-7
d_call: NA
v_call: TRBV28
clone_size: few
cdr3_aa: CASKSGTGGYEQYF
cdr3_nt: TGTGCCAGCAAATCGGGCACCGGGGGCTACGAGCAGTACTTC

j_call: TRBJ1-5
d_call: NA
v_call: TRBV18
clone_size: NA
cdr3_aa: CASSLRDSNQPQHF
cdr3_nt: TGTGCCAGCTCACTCCGGGATAGCAATCAGCCCCAGCATTTT

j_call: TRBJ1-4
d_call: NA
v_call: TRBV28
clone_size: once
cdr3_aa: CASSFRPVNEKLFF
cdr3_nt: TGTGCCAGCAGTTTCAGGCCAGTTAATGAAAAACTGTTTTTT

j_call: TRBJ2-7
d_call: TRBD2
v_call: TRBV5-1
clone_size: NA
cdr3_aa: CASSLAASGRGEQYF
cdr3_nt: TGCGCCAGCAGCTTGGCGGCTAGCGGGAGAGGCGAGCAGTACTTC

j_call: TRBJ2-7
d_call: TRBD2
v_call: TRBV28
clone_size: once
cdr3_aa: CASSLPTSGRVEQYF
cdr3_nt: TGTGCCAGCAGTTTACCGACTAGCGGGAGGGTCGAGCAGTACTTC

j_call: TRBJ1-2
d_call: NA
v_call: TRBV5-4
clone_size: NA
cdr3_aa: CASSLSGNGGYTF
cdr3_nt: TGTGCCAGCAGCTTATCAGGGAACGGTGGCTACACCTTC

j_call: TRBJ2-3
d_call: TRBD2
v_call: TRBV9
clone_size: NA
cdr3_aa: CASSVGGSRTDTQYF
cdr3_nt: TGTGCCAGCAGCGTTGGCGGGAGTCGCACAGATACGCAGTATTTT

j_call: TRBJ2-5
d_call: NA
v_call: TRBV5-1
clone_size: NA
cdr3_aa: CASSFRGSETQYF
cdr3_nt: TGCGCCAGCAGCTTCCGGGGATCAGAGACCCAGTACTTC

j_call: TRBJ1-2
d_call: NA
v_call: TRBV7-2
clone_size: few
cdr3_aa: CASSLDHGRGWGYTF
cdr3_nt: TGTGCCAGCAGCTTAGATCATGGACGGGGATGGGGCTACACCTTC

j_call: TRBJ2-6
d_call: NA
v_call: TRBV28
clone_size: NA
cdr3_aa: CASSLAAGANVLTF
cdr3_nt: TGTGCCAGCAGTTTGGCCGCTGGGGCCAACGTCCTGACTTTC

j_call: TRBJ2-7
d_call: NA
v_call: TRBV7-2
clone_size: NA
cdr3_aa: CASSLLGYEQYF
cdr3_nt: TGTGCCAGCAGCTTACTGGGCTACGAGCAGTACTTC

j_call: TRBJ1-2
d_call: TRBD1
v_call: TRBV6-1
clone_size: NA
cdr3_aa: CASSEVDIRDSANYGYTF
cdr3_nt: TGTGCCAGCAGTGAGGTAGACATTAGGGACAGCGCTAACTATGGCTACACCTTC

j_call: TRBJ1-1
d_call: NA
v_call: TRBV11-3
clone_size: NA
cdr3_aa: CASSLSLNTEAFF
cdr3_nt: TGTGCCAGCAGCCTCTCCCTGAACACTGAAGCTTTCTTT

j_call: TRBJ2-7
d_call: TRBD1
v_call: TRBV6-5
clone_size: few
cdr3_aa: CASSRTRDSSYEQYF
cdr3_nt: TGTGCCAGCAGCCGGACCCGGGACAGCTCCTACGAGCAGTACTTC

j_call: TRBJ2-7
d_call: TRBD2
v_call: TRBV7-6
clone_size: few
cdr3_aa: CASSSGLAGGYEQYF
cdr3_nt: TGTGCCAGCAGCTCGGGACTAGCGGGCGGCTACGAGCAGTACTTC

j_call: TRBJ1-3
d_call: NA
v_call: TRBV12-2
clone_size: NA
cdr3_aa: CASPPGRSWRNTIYF
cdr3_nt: TGTGCAAGTCCCCCAGGCAGAAGCTGGAGGAACACCATATATTTT

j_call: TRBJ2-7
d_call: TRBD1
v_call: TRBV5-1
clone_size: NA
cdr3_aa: CASSRDSTSYEQYF
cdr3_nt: TGCGCCAGCAGCCGGGACAGTACCTCCTACGAGCAGTACTTC

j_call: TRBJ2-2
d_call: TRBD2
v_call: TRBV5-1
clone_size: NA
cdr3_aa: CASSLLAGVLSGELFF
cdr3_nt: TGCGCCAGCAGCTTACTAGCGGGAGTCCTCTCCGGGGAGCTGTTTTTT

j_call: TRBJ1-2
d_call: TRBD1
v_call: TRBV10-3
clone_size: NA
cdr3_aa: CAISELPTGTGNGYTF
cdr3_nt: TGTGCCATCAGTGAGCTACCTACCGGGACAGGGAATGGCTACACCTTC

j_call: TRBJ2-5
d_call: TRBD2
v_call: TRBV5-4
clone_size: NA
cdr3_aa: CASSSREAETQYF
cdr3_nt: TGTGCCAGCAGCTCACGGGAGGCGGAGACCCAGTACTTC

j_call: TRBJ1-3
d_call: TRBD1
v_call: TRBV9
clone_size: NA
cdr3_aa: CASSGHRGAGNTIYF
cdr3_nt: TGTGCCAGCAGCGGGCACAGGGGGGCTGGAAACACCATATATTTT

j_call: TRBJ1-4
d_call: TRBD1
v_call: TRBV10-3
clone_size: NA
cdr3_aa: CAISPDRPWELFF
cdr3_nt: TGTGCCATCAGTCCGGACAGGCCATGGGAACTGTTTTTT